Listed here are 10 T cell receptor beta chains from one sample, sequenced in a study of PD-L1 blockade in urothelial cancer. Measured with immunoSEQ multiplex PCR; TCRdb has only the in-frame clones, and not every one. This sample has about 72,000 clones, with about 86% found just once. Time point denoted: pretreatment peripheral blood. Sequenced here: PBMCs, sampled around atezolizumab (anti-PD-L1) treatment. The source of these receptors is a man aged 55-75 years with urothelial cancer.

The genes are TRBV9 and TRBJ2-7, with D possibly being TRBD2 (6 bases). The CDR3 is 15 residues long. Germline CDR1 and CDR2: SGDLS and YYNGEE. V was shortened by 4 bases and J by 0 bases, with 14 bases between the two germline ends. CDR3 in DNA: TGTGCCAGCAGCCGTTCATGGGGGGACTCCTACGAGCAGTACTTC. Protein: CASSRSWGDSYEQYF.

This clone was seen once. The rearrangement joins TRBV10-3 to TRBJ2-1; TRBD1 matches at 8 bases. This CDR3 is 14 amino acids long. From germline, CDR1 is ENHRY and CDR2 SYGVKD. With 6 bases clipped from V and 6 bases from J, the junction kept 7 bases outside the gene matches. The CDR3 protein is CAIRGQGDVNEQFF. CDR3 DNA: TGTGCCATCAGAGGACAGGGCGACGTCAATGAGCAGTTCTTC.

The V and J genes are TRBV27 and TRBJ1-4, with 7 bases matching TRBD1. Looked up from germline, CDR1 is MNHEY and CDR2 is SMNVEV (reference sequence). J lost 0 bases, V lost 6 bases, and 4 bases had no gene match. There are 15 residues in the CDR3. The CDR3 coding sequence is TGTGCCAGCAGCGGCAGGGGGGCAACTAATGAAAAACTGTTTTTT. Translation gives CASSGRGATNEKLFF.

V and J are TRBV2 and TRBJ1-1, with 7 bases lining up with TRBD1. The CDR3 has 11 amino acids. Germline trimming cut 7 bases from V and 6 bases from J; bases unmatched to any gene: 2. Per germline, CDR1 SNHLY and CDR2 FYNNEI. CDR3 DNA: TGTGCCAGCAAAGGGACAGCTGAAGCTTTCTTT. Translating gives CASKGTAEAFF.

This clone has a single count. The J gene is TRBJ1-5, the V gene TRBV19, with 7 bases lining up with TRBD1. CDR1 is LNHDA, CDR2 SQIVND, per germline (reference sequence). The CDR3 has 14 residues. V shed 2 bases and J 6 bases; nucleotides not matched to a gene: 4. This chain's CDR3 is CASSIRGPGQPQHF. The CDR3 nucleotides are TGTGCCAGTAGTATAAGGGGGCCGGGTCAGCCCCAGCATTTT.

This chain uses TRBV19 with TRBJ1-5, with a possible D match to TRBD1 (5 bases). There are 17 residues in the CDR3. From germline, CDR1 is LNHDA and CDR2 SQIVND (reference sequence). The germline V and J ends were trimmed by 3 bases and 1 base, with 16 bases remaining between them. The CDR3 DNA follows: TGTGCCAGTAGTATTGTCAGTTGGGGGGGAAGCAATCAGCCCCAGCATTTT. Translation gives CASSIVSWGGSNQPQHF.

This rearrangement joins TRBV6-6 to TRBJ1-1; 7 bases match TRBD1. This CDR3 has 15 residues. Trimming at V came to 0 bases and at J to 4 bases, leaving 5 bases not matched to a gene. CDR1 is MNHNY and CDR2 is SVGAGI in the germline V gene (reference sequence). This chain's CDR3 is CASSYSGQGVTEAFF. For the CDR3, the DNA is TGTGCCAGCAGTTACTCTGGGCAGGGGGTCACTGAAGCTTTCTTT.

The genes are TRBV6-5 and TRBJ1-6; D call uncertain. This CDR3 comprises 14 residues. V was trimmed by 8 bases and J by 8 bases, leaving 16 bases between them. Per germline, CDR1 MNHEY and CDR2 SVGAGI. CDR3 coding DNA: TGTGCCAGCCGAACTCCCAGGTTGTATTCACCCCTCCACTTT. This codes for CASRTPRLYSPLHF.

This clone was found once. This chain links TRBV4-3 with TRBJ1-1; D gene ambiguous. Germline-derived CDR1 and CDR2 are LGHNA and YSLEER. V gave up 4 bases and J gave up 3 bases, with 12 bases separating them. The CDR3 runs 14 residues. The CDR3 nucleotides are TGCGCCAGCAGCCCGTTCGAGGGTTACACTGAAGCTTTCTTT. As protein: CASSPFEGYTEAFF.

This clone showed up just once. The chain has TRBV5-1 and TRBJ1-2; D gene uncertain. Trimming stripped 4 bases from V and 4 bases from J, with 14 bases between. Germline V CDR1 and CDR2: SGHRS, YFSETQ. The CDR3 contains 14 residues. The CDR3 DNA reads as TGCGCCAGCAGCGAGGAGGCTTCGGGCTATGGCTACACCTTC. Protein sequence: CASSEEASGYGYTF.